The 14 T cell receptor beta chains listed next were all sequenced from one sample in a study of breast tumors, draining lymph nodes, adjacent tissues. TCRdb analysed the multiplex PCR reads with MiXCR anew, one entry per CDR3 protein. The table lists over 10,000 distinct CDR3 sequences, roughly 53% of them singletons. The sequenced sample consisted of tumor-adjacent breast tissue. The receptors originated from a female donor with breast cancer. Some clones in this sample may be carry-over from other donors' samples.

The rearrangement uses TRBV19 and TRBJ2-3; 12 bases fit TRBD2. In germline, CDR1 is LNHDA, CDR2 SQIVND (reference sequence). V shed 8 bases and J 1 base; nucleotides not matched to a gene: 1. This CDR3 has 14 amino acids. The CDR3 is CASASGGGTDTQYF. The CDR3 nucleotides read TGTGCCAGTGCTAGCGGGGGGGGCACAGATACGCAGTATTTT.

This sequence joins TRBV5-1 and TRBJ2-3, with a weak D call TRBD1 (6 bases). The V end lost 1 base, the J end lost 2 bases, and 11 bases lay between the germline ends. Germline lookup yields CDR1 SGHRS and CDR2 YFSETQ. This CDR3 region has 15 residues. The CDR3 reads CASSLPGTHTDTQYF. The CDR3, as DNA: TGCGCCAGCAGCTTGCCTGGGACACACACAGATACGCAGTATTTT.

The sample holds many counts of this clonotype. The CDR3 here is CASSTSGRAYNEQFF. CDR3 sequence (DNA): TGTGCCAGTAGTACTAGCGGGAGGGCCTACAATGAGCAGTTCTTC. V is TRBV19 and J is TRBJ2-1; TRBD2 aligns across 12 bases. The junction had 0 bases not matched to a gene; V was cut back by 4 bases and J by 2 bases. This CDR3 has 15 residues. The germline gives CDR1 LNHDA, CDR2 SQIVND (reference sequence).

Comments on this clonotype: Just one base apart from a much larger clone, this may be a read error. The genes are TRBV6-6 and TRBJ2-7; a weak D match, TRBD2 (5 bases). The germline gives CDR1 MNHNY, CDR2 SVGAGI (reference sequence). The V and J ends lost 8 bases and 4 bases respectively, with 9 bases between them. The CDR3 sequence is 11 residues long. In nucleotides, the CDR3 is TGTGCCAGCGGACTTAGGTACGAGCAGTACTTC. Protein sequence: CASGLRYEQYF.

By share, this clonotype ranks as hyperexpanded. A much larger clone lies a single base off, so this may be a read error. This chain joins TRBV5-1 and TRBJ1-5; TRBD1 agrees at 7 bases. The germline CDR1 and CDR2 sequences are SGHRS and YFSETQ. This CDR3 has 14 residues. The CDR3, as DNA: TGCGCCAGCAGCGCCGGGACAGTTAATCACCCCCAGCATTTT. It translates to CASSAGTVNHPQHF.

At least ten counts were recorded for this clonotype. The rearrangement links TRBV4-1 to TRBJ2-1; D call uncertain. Deletions cut 2 bases from V and 5 bases from J, with 13 bases between. The CDR3 loop spans 15 amino acids. Germline CDR1 and CDR2: MGHRA and YSYEKL. CDR3 nucleotides: TGCGCCAGCAGCCAACCCTTTCTGGGCCACAATGAGCAGTTCTTC. The encoded protein is CASSQPFLGHNEQFF.

In this sample, this clonotype is medium-sized (0.01 to 0.1%). V usage is TRBV2 and J usage is TRBJ2-1; D perhaps matches TRBD1 (5 bases). The CDR3 has 15 residues. Trimming took off 3 bases at V and 6 bases at J, with 15 bases between the two ends. Germline V lookup: CDR1 SNHLY, CDR2 FYNNEI. The CDR3 reads CASSDRPGIGNEQFF. The CDR3 DNA sequence: TGTGCCAGCAGTGACAGGCCAGGGATCGGCAATGAGCAGTTCTTC.

Notes on this clonotype: This may be a read error: a much more frequent sequence differs by one nucleotide. This rearrangement joins TRBV11-3 to TRBJ2-7; no clear D gene. The germline gives CDR1 SGHNT, CDR2 YENEEA. CDR3 length: 8 amino acids. CDR3 coding DNA: TGTGCCGGCAGCTTAGATCTGTGG. Encoded protein: CAGSLDLW. The full variable domain, in which reference TRBV11-3 and TRBJ2-7 provide the parts outside the CDR3, is EAGVVQSPRYKIIEKKQPVAFWCNPISGHNTLYWYLQNLGQGPELLIRYENEEAVDDSQLPKDRFSAERLKGVDSTLKIQPAELGDSAVYLCAGSLDLWGPGTRLTVT.

This chain uses TRBV20-1 with TRBJ2-1; D uncertain. V lost 3 bases to trimming and J lost 5 bases, with 17 bases between them. The CDR3 is 15 residues long. Germline V gene lookup returns CDR1 DFQATT and CDR2 SNEGSKA (reference sequence). CDR3 DNA: TGCAGTGCTAGCATCGGTACCCCCACCCACAATGAGCAGTTCTTC. Its translation: CSASIGTPTHNEQFF.

This clonotype appeared once. J is TRBJ2-7 and V is TRBV5-1, with 7 bases fitting TRBD2. V lost 4 bases, J lost 3 bases, and 4 bases stayed unmatched. The CDR3 loop spans 13 amino acids. CDR1 is SGHRS, CDR2 YFSETQ, per germline. The CDR3: CASSAGTNYEQYF. In DNA, the CDR3 is TGCGCCAGCAGCGCCGGGACTAACTACGAGCAGTACTTC. The full variable domain, rest sourced from reference TRBV5-1 and TRBJ2-7, is KAGVTQTPRYLIKTRGQQVTLSCSPISGHRSVSWYQQTPGQGLQFLFEYFSETQRNKGNFPGRFSGRQFSNSRSEMNVSTLELGDSALYLCASSAGTNYEQYFGPGTRLTVT.

This clonotype has ten or more counts. V is TRBV28 and J is TRBJ2-3; D is unresolved. Per the germline V gene, CDR1 is MDHEN and CDR2 is SYDVKM. The CDR3 covers 16 residues. Trimming took 7 bases from V and 4 from J, leaving 21 bases between them. CDR3 sequence: CASTTPKAARADTQYF. The CDR3 bases are TGTGCCAGCACTACCCCAAAGGCAGCGCGAGCAGATACGCAGTATTTT.

This clonotype has a count of ten or more. The DNA of the CDR3 is TGCAGTGCTGGTGAGCGCCCTCAAGAGACCCAGTACTTC. It encodes CSAGERPQETQYF. The chain combines TRBV20-1 with TRBJ2-5; D is ambiguous. Trimming stripped 5 bases from V and 2 bases from J, with 12 bases between. Germline V gene lookup returns CDR1 DFQATT and CDR2 SNEGSKA (reference sequence). The CDR3 totals 13 residues.

With regard to this clonotype: The CDR3 does not end in the conserved phenylalanine or tryptophan, so this is likely a read error. The limits of the CDR3 on the DNA are not certain, so only TCRdb's listed CDR3 is given. The chain joins TRBV9 to TRBJ2-5; the D call of TRBD2 is as the table states it, not checked on the DNA. Inclusive of both ends, the CDR3 amounts to 16 amino acids. Germline values: CDR1 SGDLS, CDR2 YYNGEE. CDR3 region: CASSVGDGPYGYTFGS.

This chain connects TRBV7-2 to TRBJ2-3, with D perhaps TRBD1 (5 bases). This CDR3 comprises 15 residues. The germline V and J ends were trimmed by 2 bases and 10 bases, with 19 bases remaining between them. Germline assignment: CDR1 SGHTA and CDR2 FQGNSA. The CDR3 DNA reads TGTGCCAGCAGCTTAAGGGGTATGGGCAGACAAGCGCAGTATTTT. It specifies CASSLRGMGRQAQYF.